This note documents a single TCR beta chain sequence. This record comes from a study of control samples from healthy donors and cancer patients. Profiling relied on immunoSEQ multiplex PCR, and the TCRdb table lists in-frame clones only, not all of them. The sample contains about 77,000 clones, approximately 92% of which appear only once. CDR3 size: 15 residues. V shed 2 bases, J shed 2 bases, and the junction held 4 bases outside the gene matches. Germline V gives CDR1 ENHRY, CDR2 SYGVKD. The sequence derives from a woman aged 60-75 years in good health. Sample: blood. The rearrangement uses TRBV10-3 and TRBJ2-3, with 7 positions matching TRBD2. In DNA form, the CDR3 reads TGTGCCATCAGTGAGGGAGCGGGGCCCACAGATACGCAGTATTTT. Protein sequence: CAISEGAGPTDTQYF.